This TCR beta chain was captured in a study of response to subunit inactivated influenza vaccine. This clonotype was recorded many times. TCRdb re-called the RT-PCR reads with MiXCR, one entry per CDR3 protein. Of hundreds of thousands of distinct CDR3 sequences in the sample, 12% were seen once. The V and J ends lost 6 bases and 10 bases respectively, with 13 bases between them. This CDR3 region has 11 residues. The V gene's germline CDR1 is DFQATT and CDR2 SNEGSKA (reference sequence). The J gene is TRBJ2-1, the V gene TRBV20-1; TRBD1 is a possible D gene (6 bases). The starting material was non-naive T cells sorted from PBMCs, obtained around 15 days before vaccination. The clonotype originates from a man aged 45 to 65 who received an inactivated influenza vaccine. The CDR3 nucleotides read TGCAGTGCCCCAAGGGGGTTCGAGCAGTTCTTC. Its translation: CSAPRGFEQFF.